The rows below give T cell receptor beta chains drawn from one sample of a study of blood T cell repertoires in COVID-19. Measured with immunoSEQ multiplex PCR; TCRdb has only the in-frame clones, and not every one. The sample lists 250,000 or so clones, 75% to 85% seen once, with around 5.5% in the top ten. Material for sequencing was peripheral blood. These receptors came from a human donor in a cohort sampled during active COVID-19. The CDR3 runs from the conserved cysteine through the conserved F or W. D genes are given only for firm matches. Rows give clone size only sometimes, using once, few, many, or a class for an expanded clone.

j_gene: TRBJ1-1
d_gene: NA
v_gene: TRBV19
abundance: NA
CDR3nt: TGTGCCAGTAGCACCCCCAGGGGTGAAGCTTTCTTT
CDR3aa: CASSTPRGEAFF

j_gene: TRBJ2-1
d_gene: TRBD2
v_gene: TRBV6-4
abundance: NA
CDR3nt: TGTGCCAGCAGCCCTAAGACTAGCGGGGGGGCCGAGCAGTTCTTC
CDR3aa: CASSPKTSGGAEQFF

j_gene: TRBJ2-2
d_gene: NA
v_gene: TRBV7-9
abundance: NA
CDR3nt: TGTGCCAGCAGCCCCCCTAGCGCAGCTAACACCGGGGAGCTGTTTTTT
CDR3aa: CASSPPSAANTGELFF

j_gene: TRBJ2-5
d_gene: TRBD1
v_gene: TRBV11-2
abundance: NA
CDR3nt: TGTGCCAGCAGCCAGAACAGGGGTCGGGGGACCCAGTACTTC
CDR3aa: CASSQNRGRGTQYF

j_gene: TRBJ1-5
d_gene: TRBD1
v_gene: TRBV18
abundance: NA
CDR3nt: TGTGCCAGCTCCCTCGACAGGGTCAATCAGCCCCAGCATTTT
CDR3aa: CASSLDRVNQPQHF

j_gene: TRBJ1-2
d_gene: TRBD1
v_gene: TRBV12-3/TRBV12-4
abundance: once
CDR3nt: TGTGCCAGCAGTTTACAGGGGGCTTATGGCTACACCTTC
CDR3aa: CASSLQGAYGYTF

j_gene: TRBJ2-5
d_gene: TRBD2
v_gene: TRBV15
abundance: few
CDR3nt: TGTGCCACCAGCAGAGGGACTAGCGGGGGGGCCCCAGAGACCCAGTACTTC
CDR3aa: CATSRGTSGGAPETQYF

j_gene: TRBJ2-5
d_gene: NA
v_gene: TRBV20-1
abundance: few
CDR3nt: TGCAGTGCTAGATCTCAAGAGACCCAGTACTTC
CDR3aa: CSARSQETQYF

j_gene: TRBJ1-2
d_gene: TRBD1
v_gene: TRBV3-1/TRBV3-2
abundance: NA
CDR3nt: TGTGCCAGCAGCCAAGTCCAGGGGGACGGCTACACCTTC
CDR3aa: CASSQVQGDGYTF

j_gene: TRBJ2-7
d_gene: TRBD2
v_gene: TRBV28
abundance: many
CDR3nt: TGTGCCAGCAGTGGGGGGACCGGACTAGCGGGAGGAGTCTACGAGCAGTACTTC
CDR3aa: CASSGGTGLAGGVYEQYF

j_gene: TRBJ2-1
d_gene: TRBD1
v_gene: TRBV20-1
abundance: NA
CDR3nt: TGCAGTGCTAGTCGGGGACAGGGCTACAATGAGCAGTTCTTC
CDR3aa: CSASRGQGYNEQFF

j_gene: TRBJ1-5
d_gene: NA
v_gene: TRBV2
abundance: few
CDR3nt: TGTGCCAGCAGGAGGGATAACGATCAGCCCCAGCATTTT
CDR3aa: CASRRDNDQPQHF

j_gene: TRBJ2-7
d_gene: TRBD2
v_gene: TRBV27
abundance: NA
CDR3nt: TGTGCCAGCCTTCCCTGGGGGAGCGGGAGAGTGGACGAGCAGTACTTC
CDR3aa: CASLPWGSGRVDEQYF

j_gene: TRBJ1-2
d_gene: NA
v_gene: TRBV2
abundance: NA
CDR3nt: TGTGCCAGCAGTGAAGCGCCGGGGGGCCATGGCTACACCTTC
CDR3aa: CASSEAPGGHGYTF

j_gene: TRBJ1-6
d_gene: NA
v_gene: TRBV4-2
abundance: many
CDR3nt: TGTGCCAGCAGCCAAGTTGGACAGAATTATAATTCACCCCTCCACTTT
CDR3aa: CASSQVGQNYNSPLHF

j_gene: TRBJ2-2
d_gene: TRBD1
v_gene: TRBV28
abundance: NA
CDR3nt: TGTGCCAGCACCTCCGGGACAGGCTCCTGGGTTAACACCGGGGAGCTGTTTTTT
CDR3aa: CASTSGTGSWVNTGELFF

j_gene: TRBJ1-1
d_gene: NA
v_gene: TRBV28
abundance: NA
CDR3nt: TGTGCCAGCAGTTCGCGGGGCGCCAGTGCTGAAGCTTTCTTT
CDR3aa: CASSSRGASAEAFF

j_gene: TRBJ2-3
d_gene: NA
v_gene: TRBV7-9
abundance: NA
CDR3nt: TGTGCCAGCAGCTTAACTGAAGGAGGCACAGATACGCAGTATTTT
CDR3aa: CASSLTEGGTDTQYF

j_gene: TRBJ2-4
d_gene: TRBD2
v_gene: TRBV5-8
abundance: NA
CDR3nt: TGTGCCAGCAGCCCCGGACTAGCGGGAGGGATAGTCAAAAACATTCAGTACTTC
CDR3aa: CASSPGLAGGIVKNIQYF